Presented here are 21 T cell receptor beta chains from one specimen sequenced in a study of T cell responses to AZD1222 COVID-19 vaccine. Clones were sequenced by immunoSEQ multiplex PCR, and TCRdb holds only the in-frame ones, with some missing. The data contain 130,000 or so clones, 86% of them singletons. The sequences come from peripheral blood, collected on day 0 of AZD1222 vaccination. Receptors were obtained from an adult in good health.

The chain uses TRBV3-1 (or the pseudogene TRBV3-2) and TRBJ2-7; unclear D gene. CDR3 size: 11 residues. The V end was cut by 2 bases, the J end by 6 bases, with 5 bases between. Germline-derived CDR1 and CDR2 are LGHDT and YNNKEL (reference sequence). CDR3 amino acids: CASSQSSEQYF. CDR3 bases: TGTGCCAGCAGCCAATCTTCCGAGCAGTACTTC.

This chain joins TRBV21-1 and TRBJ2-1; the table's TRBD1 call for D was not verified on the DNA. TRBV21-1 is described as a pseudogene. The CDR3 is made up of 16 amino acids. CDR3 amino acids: CASSTRQASSYNEQFF. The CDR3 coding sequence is TGTGCCAGCAGCACCCGACAGGCGAGCTCCTACAATGAGCAGTTCTTC.

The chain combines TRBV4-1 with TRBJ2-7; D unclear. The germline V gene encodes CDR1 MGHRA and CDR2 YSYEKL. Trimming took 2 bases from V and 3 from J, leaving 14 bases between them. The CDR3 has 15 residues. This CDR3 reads CASSQMTDRVYEQYF. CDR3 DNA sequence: TGCGCCAGCAGCCAAATGACGGACCGTGTCTACGAGCAGTACTTC.

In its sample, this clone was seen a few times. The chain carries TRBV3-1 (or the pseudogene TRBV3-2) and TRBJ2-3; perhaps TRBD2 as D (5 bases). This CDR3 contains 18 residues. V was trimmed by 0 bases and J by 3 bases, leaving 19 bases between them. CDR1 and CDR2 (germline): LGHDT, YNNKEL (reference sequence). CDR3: CASSQDDQSLSGTDTQYF. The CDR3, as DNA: TGTGCCAGCAGCCAAGATGATCAGAGTCTATCGGGGACAGATACGCAGTATTTT.

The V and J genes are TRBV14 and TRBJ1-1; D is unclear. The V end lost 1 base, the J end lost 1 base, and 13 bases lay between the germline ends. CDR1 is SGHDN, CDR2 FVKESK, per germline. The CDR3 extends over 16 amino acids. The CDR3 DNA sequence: TGTGCCAGCAGCCAAGGATCGAGGCACTGGAACACTGAAGCTTTCTTT. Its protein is CASSQGSRHWNTEAFF.

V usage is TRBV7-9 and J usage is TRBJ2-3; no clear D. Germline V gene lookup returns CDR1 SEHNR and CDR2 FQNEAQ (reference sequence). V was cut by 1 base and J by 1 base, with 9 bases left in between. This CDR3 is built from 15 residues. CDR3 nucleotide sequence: TGTGCCAGCAGCTTAGTACAGATTGGCACAGATACGCAGTATTTT. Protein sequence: CASSLVQIGTDTQYF.

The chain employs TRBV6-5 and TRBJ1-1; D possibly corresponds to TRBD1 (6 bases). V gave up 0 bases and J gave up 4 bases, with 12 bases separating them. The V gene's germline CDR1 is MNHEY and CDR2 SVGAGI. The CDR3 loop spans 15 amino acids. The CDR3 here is CASSYSLGAGTEAFF. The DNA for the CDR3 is TGTGCCAGCAGTTACTCCCTGGGGGCGGGCACTGAAGCTTTCTTT.

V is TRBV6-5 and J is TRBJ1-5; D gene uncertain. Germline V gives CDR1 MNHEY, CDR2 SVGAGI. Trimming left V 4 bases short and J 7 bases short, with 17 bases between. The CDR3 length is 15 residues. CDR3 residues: CASSLWEEMEQPQHF. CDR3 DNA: TGTGCCAGCAGTTTATGGGAAGAGATGGAACAGCCCCAGCATTTT.

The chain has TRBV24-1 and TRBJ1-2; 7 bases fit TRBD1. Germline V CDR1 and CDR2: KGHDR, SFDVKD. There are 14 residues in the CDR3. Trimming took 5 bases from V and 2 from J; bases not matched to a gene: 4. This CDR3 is CATSGQGRNYGYTF. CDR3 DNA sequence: TGTGCCACCAGTGGACAGGGTAGAAACTATGGCTACACCTTC.

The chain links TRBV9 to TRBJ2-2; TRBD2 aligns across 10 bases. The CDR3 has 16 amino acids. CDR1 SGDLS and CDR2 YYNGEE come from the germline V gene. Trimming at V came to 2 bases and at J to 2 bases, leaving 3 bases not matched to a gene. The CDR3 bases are TGTGCCAGCAGCGTGATAGCGGGGGGCAACACCGGGGAGCTGTTTTTT. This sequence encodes CASSVIAGGNTGELFF.

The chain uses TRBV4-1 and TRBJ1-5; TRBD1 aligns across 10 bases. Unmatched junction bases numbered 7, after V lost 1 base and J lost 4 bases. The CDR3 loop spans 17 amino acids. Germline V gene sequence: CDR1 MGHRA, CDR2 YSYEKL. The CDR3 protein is CASSQVPGTGANQPQHF. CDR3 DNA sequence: TGCGCCAGCAGCCAAGTCCCCGGGACAGGGGCAAATCAGCCCCAGCATTTT.

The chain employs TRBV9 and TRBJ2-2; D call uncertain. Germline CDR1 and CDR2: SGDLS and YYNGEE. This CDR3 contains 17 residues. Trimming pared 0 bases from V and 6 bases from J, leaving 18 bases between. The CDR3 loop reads CASSVGGVMAWSGELFF. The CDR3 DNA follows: TGTGCCAGCAGCGTAGGTGGGGTAATGGCTTGGTCCGGGGAGCTGTTTTTT.

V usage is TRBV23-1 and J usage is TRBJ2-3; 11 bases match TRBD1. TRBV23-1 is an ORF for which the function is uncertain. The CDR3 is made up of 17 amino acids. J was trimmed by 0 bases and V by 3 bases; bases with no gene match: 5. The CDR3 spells CASSQGQGGTSTDTQYF. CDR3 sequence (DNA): TGCGCCAGCAGTCAGGGACAGGGGGGTACTAGCACAGATACGCAGTATTTT.

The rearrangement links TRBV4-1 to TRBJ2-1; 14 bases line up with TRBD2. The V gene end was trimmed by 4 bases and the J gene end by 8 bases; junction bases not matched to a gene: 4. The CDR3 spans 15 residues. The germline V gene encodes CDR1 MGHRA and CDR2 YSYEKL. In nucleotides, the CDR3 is TGCGCCAGCAGCCCCGGGACTAGCGGGGGTGATGAGCAGTTCTTC. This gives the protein CASSPGTSGGDEQFF.

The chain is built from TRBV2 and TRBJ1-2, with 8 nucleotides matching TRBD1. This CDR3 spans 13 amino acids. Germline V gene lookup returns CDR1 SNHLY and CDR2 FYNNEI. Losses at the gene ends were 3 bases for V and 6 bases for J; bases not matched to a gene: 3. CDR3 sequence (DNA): TGTGCCAGCAGTGAGATGGGACAGGATGGCTACACCTTC. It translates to CASSEMGQDGYTF.

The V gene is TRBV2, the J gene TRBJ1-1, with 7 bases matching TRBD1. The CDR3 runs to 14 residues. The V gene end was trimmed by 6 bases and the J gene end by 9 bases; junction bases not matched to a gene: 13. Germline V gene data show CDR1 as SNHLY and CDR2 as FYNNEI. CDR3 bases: TGTGCCAGCAGAGACCGGGACAGTAGCACCAAAGCTTTCTTT. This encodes CASRDRDSSTKAFF. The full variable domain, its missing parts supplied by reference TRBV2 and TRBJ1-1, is EPEVTQTPSHQVTQMGQEVILRCVPISNHLYFYWYRQILGQKVEFLVSFYNNEISEKSEIFDDQFSVERPDGSNFTLKIRSTKLEDSAMYFCASRDRDSSTKAFFGQGTRLTVV.

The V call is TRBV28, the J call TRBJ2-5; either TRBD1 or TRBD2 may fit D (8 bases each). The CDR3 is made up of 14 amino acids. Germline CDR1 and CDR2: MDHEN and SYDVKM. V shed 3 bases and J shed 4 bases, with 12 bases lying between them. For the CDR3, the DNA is TGTGCCAGCAGTTTTAGCGGGACAGGAGAGACCCAGTACTTC. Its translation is CASSFSGTGETQYF.

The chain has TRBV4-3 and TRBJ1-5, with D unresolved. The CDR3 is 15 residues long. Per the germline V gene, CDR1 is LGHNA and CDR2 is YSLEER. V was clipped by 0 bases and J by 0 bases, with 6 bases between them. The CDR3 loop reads CASSQDRYSNQPQHF. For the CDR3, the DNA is TGCGCCAGCAGCCAAGACAGATATAGCAATCAGCCCCAGCATTTT.

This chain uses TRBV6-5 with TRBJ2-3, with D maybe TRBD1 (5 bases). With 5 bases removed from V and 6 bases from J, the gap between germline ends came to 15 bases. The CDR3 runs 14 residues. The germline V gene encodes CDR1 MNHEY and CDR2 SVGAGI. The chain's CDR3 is CASSHQGGWDTQYF. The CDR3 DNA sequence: TGTGCCAGCAGTCACCAGGGTGGTTGGGATACGCAGTATTTT.

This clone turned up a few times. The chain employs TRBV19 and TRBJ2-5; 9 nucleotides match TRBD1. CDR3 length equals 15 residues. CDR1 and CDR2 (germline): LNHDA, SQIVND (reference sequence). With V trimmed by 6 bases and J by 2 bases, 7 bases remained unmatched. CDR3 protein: CASSSGQGPQETQYF. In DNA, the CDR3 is TGTGCCAGTAGCAGCGGACAGGGGCCGCAAGAGACCCAGTACTTC.

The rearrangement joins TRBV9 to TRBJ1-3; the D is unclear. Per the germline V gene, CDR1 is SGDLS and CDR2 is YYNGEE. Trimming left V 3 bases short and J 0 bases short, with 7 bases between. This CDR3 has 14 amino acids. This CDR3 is CASSATVSGNTIYF. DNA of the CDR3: TGTGCCAGCAGCGCCACGGTCTCTGGAAACACCATATATTTT.